Listed here is a single T cell receptor beta chain. The antigen is not known. For each subset, genomic DNA was distributed in equal portions over several immunoSEQ plates. Repertoires were generated with immunoSEQ multiplex PCR, while TCRdb's copy carries only in-frame clones and drops some. The table includes around 1,000,000 clones, about 80% detected once. The record originates from a study of shared clonotypes between healthy human individuals. Study conclusions and caveats: Compared with clonotypes that all four donors shared, non-shared clonotypes had lower generation probabilities.

The TCR comes from a man younger than 30 in good health. Some clones in this sample may be carry-over from other donors' samples. The sequenced sample was memory CD4+ T cells from PBMCs. Indicated subset: CD45RA-negative fraction.

Here the CDR3 reads CASSLGTGVGYFGYTF. CDR3 nucleotides: TGTGCCAGCAGCCTCGGGACAGGGGTGGGCTATTTTGGCTACACCTTC. This rearrangement joins TRBV9 to TRBJ1-2; 10 bases match TRBD1. Germline values: CDR1 SGDLS, CDR2 YYNGEE. Trimming removed 4 bases from V and 7 bases from J; junction bases left unmatched: 13. The CDR3 totals 16 residues.